A selection of T cell receptor beta chains follows, all from one sample in a study of blood T cells in healthy people across ages. A single record per CDR3 protein comes from TCRdb applying MiXCR to the 5' RACE reads. Of 900,000 to 950,000 distinct CDR3 sequences listed, 25% to 30% were seen once; the top ten hold roughly 10%. This same sample was also part of a study on T cells of mothers and their children.

The sequencing sample was made of blood. The receptor source for this set is a middle-aged woman in good health. Each CDR3 is given with its conserved first and last residue. The D gene is left open where the match is weak. Clone sizes are given selectively: once, few, many, or a class where the clone is expanded.

CASSQEQTNEKLFF TGTGCCAGCAGCCAAGAACAGACTAATGAAAAACTGTTTTTT TRBV3-1 few . TRBJ1-4
CASSLAPRQGAGAFF TGTGCTAGCAGCTTAGCCCCCCGACAGGGGGCCGGTGCTTTCTTT TRBV7-2 few TRBD1 TRBJ1-1
CSAEGTSGEHTDTQYF TGCAGTGCCGAGGGGACTAGCGGAGAACACACAGATACGCAGTATTTT TRBV20-1 . TRBD2 TRBJ2-3
CASSFMSNQPQHF TGTGCCAGCAGTTTTATGAGCAATCAGCCCCAGCATTTT TRBV28 . . TRBJ1-5
CASSKRSSYEQFF TGTGCCAGCAGCAAACGTAGTTCCTACGAGCAGTTCTTC TRBV14 . . TRBJ2-1
CASSSSNYEQYF TGTGCCAGCAGCTCCTCAAACTACGAGCAGTACTTC TRBV7-3 many . TRBJ2-7
CTSSQDTGNQPQHF TGCACCAGCAGCCAAGACACAGGCAATCAGCCCCAGCATTTT TRBV4-1 few . TRBJ1-5
CASSYLAVGTYEQYF TGTGCCAGCAGTTATTTGGCGGTGGGAACCTACGAGCAGTACTTC TRBV6-2/TRBV6-3 . . TRBJ2-7
CSARDIPSGGLGGEQYF TGCAGTGCTAGAGATATCCCCAGCGGGGGACTGGGCGGGGAGCAGTACTTC TRBV20-1 few TRBD2 TRBJ2-7
CASSPSNRYGGYTF TGTGCCAGCAGCCCGTCCAACAGGTACGGTGGCTACACCTTC TRBV3-1 few . TRBJ1-2
CASSQGASGGSPTYEQYF TGTGCCAGCAGCCAAGGGGCTAGCGGGGGGTCGCCTACCTACGAGCAGTACTTC TRBV14 few TRBD2 TRBJ2-7
CASSHGQGNNQPQHF TGTGCCAGCTCACATGGACAGGGTAACAATCAGCCCCAGCATTTT TRBV18 . TRBD1 TRBJ1-5
CVLRDSYEQYF TGTGTCCTCCGGGACAGCTACGAGCAGTACTTC TRBV7-9 many TRBD1 TRBJ2-7
CTSSLARDSNQPQHF TGTACCAGCAGCTTAGCGCGCGATAGCAATCAGCCCCAGCATTTT TRBV7-6 . . TRBJ1-5
CASSIRWQGRYEQYF TGTGCCAGTAGTATAAGGTGGCAGGGGCGCTACGAGCAGTACTTC TRBV19 few . TRBJ2-7
CASSRASVFRYGYTF TGCGCCAGCAGCAGGGCGTCAGTGTTTCGGTATGGCTACACCTTC TRBV5-1 . . TRBJ1-2
CASSADGWPDTRYF TGTGCCAGCAGCGCAGACGGCTGGCCAGATACGCGGTATTTT TRBV9 . . TRBJ2-3